This T cell receptor (beta chain) was documented in a study of cytomegalovirus exposure and HLA in healthy donors. Study-level results: Some public TCRs appeared in many individuals, while most sequences were rare. A later analysis found first-cohort TCR clusters tended to co-occur in the roughly 120 validation repertoires.

Sequencing used immunoSEQ multiplex PCR; TCRdb keeps in-frame clones, though not all of them. Among approximately 190,000 clones listed, approximately 80% were seen once. Details on this clone: Its antigen is not known.

The germline V gene encodes CDR1 SGHRS and CDR2 YFSETQ. Deletions cut 0 bases from V and 3 bases from J, with 14 bases between. This CDR3 spans 16 amino acids. Material: PBMCs. The chain is built from TRBV5-1 and TRBJ2-3, with D perhaps TRBD2 (7 bases). This receptor was taken from a woman in her 30s in good health and CMV-seropositive. CDR3 coding DNA: TGCGCCAGCAGCTTGGAGGGGGGGACCACGACAGATACGCAGTATTTT. Translated: CASSLEGGTTTDTQYF.